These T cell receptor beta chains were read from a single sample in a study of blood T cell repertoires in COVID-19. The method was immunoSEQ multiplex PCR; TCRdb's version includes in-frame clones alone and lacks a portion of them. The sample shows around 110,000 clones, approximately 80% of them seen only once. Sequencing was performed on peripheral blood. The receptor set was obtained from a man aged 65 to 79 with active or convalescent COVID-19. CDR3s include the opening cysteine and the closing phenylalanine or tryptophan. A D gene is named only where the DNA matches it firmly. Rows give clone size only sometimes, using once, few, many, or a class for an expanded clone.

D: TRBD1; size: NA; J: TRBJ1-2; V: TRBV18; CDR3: CASSGDRGRNYGYTF; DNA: TGTGCCAGCTCAGGAGACAGGGGGCGAAACTATGGCTACACCTTC
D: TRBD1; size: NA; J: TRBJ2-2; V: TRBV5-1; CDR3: CASSLGQGARELFF; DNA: TGCGCCAGCAGCTTGGGGCAGGGGGCCAGGGAGCTGTTTTTT
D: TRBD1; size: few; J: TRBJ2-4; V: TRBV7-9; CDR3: CASSLGQGNIQYF; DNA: TGTGCCAGCAGTTTGGGACAGGGCAACATTCAGTACTTC
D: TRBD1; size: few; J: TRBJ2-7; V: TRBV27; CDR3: CASSHNPGGPYEQYF; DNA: TGTGCCAGCAGCCATAATCCAGGGGGCCCCTACGAGCAGTACTTC
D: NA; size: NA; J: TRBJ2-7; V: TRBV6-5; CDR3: CASTESYEQYF; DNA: TGTGCCAGCACGGAGTCCTACGAGCAGTACTTC
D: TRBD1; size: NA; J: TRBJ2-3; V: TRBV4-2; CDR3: CASSDRGSLTDTQYF; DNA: TGTGCCAGCAGCGACAGGGGTAGTCTGACAGATACGCAGTATTTT
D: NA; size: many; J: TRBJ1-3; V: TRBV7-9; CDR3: CASSFHGSGNTIYF; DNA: TGTGCCAGCAGCTTTCATGGCTCCGGAAACACCATATATTTT
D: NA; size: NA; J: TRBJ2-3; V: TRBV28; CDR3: CASSHGGQSTDTQYF; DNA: TGTGCCAGCAGTCACGGGGGACAGTCCACAGATACGCAGTATTTT
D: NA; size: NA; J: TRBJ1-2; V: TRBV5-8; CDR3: CASNTGSDYGYTF; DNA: TGTGCCAGCAACACGGGTTCGGACTATGGCTACACCTTC
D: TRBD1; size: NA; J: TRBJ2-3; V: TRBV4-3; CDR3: CASSQGYRDRRTDTQYF; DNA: TGCGCCAGCAGCCAAGGTTACCGGGACAGGCGAACAGATACGCAGTATTTT
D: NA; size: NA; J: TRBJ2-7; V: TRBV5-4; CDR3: CASSFGGHGYEQYF; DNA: TGTGCCAGCAGCTTTGGAGGGCATGGCTACGAGCAGTACTTC